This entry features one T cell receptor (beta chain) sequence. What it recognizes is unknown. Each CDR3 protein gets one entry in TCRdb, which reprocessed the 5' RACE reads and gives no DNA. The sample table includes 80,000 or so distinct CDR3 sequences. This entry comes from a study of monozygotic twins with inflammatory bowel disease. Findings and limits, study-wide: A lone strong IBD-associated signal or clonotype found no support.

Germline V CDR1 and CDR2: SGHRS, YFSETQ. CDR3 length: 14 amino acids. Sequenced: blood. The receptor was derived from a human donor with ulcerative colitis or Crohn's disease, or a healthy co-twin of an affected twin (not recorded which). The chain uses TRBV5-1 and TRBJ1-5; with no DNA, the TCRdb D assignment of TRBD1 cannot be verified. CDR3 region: CASSGGRGDKPQHF.